Presented here are 9 T cell receptor beta chains from one specimen sequenced in a study of T cell changes during pregnancy in multiple sclerosis. The protocol was immunoSEQ multiplex PCR, while the TCRdb copy is restricted to in-frame clones and leaves out a portion. The sample comprises approximately 25,000 clones, more than 75% of which are singletons, and about 0.68% rests with the top ten. Sequenced here: CD4+ T cells from peripheral blood mononuclear cells, sampled in the first trimester of pregnancy. The receptors come from a female donor in good health, enrolled as a control in a pregnancy study.

The gene calls are TRBV18 and TRBJ1-5; D gene unclear. The CDR3 spans 15 residues. Trimming stripped 2 bases from V and 0 bases from J, with 8 bases between. CDR1 and CDR2 from the germline V gene are KGHSH and LQKENI. The CDR3: CASSPVADSNQPQHF. The CDR3 DNA sequence: TGTGCCAGCTCACCAGTGGCGGATAGCAATCAGCCCCAGCATTTT.

The rearrangement joins TRBV29-1 to TRBJ2-1; no clear D gene. V lost 5 bases to trimming and J lost 5 bases, with 19 bases between them. Germline CDR1 is SQVTM and CDR2 is ANQGSEA. CDR3 length equals 15 residues. This CDR3 is CSVPTLYPPDNEQFF. The CDR3 region has the DNA TGCAGCGTTCCTACCCTTTATCCTCCGGACAATGAGCAGTTCTTC.

This chain connects TRBV30 to TRBJ1-6; TRBD1 aligns across 7 bases. Trimming cost V 3 bases and J 7 bases; bases outside gene matches: 3. The CDR3 has 13 amino acids. The germline V gene encodes CDR1 GTSNPN and CDR2 SVGIG (reference sequence). The CDR3 DNA sequence: TGTGCCTGGAGCGGGACAGAAAATTCACCCCTCCACTTT. Translation: CAWSGTENSPLHF.

This clone was counted a single time. The chain uses TRBV6-6 and TRBJ2-1; 8 nucleotides line up with TRBD2. Germline V CDR1 and CDR2: MNHNY, SVGAGI (reference sequence). This CDR3 comprises 15 residues. V shed 4 bases and J 4 bases; nucleotides not matched to a gene: 6. The CDR3 here is CASSSQREMYNEQFF. CDR3 nucleotide sequence: TGTGCCAGCAGTTCCCAGCGGGAGATGTACAATGAGCAGTTCTTC.

The chain combines TRBV30 with TRBJ2-1; possible D gene TRBD1, 6 bases. Germline V gene data show CDR1 as GTSNPN and CDR2 as SVGIG (reference sequence). The V end was cut by 4 bases, the J end by 3 bases, with 28 bases between. The CDR3 spans 19 residues. This CDR3 reads CAWKRKGGDRFFFYNEQFF. In DNA form, the CDR3 reads TGTGCCTGGAAGCGTAAAGGGGGAGATAGGTTTTTTTTCTACAATGAGCAGTTCTTC.

This rearrangement joins TRBV19 to TRBJ1-3; possibly TRBD1 for D (5 bases). Trimming shortened V by 5 bases and J by 0 bases, and 11 bases separated the two germline ends. CDR1 and CDR2 from the germline V gene are LNHDA and SQIVND (reference sequence). The CDR3 length is 15 residues. CDR3 loop: CASSSSGTSGNTIYF. In nucleotides, the CDR3 is TGTGCCAGTAGTTCTAGCGGGACCTCTGGAAACACCATATATTTT.

This chain links TRBV18 with TRBJ2-7, with TRBD1 identical over 8 bases. Trimming at V came to 3 bases and at J to 5 bases, leaving 12 bases not matched to a gene. Germline values: CDR1 KGHSH, CDR2 LQKENI. The CDR3 runs 16 residues. The chain's CDR3 is CASSPVTGASPDEQYF. The CDR3 nucleotides read TGTGCCAGCTCACCGGTGACAGGGGCCTCCCCGGACGAGCAGTACTTC.

This clone has only one observation. The V call is TRBV27, the J call TRBJ2-3, with TRBD1 as a possible D gene (5 bases). There are 14 residues in the CDR3. V lost 2 bases and J lost 6, with 12 bases in between. Germline CDR1 MNHEY, CDR2 SMNVEV (reference sequence). DNA for the CDR3: TGTGCCAGCAGTTTAAGGGGCTGGGTCGATACGCAGTATTTT. Residues: CASSLRGWVDTQYF.

The count of this clone is one. V and J are TRBV28 and TRBJ2-1; D perhaps matches TRBD2 (7 bases). This CDR3 has 12 residues. CDR1 and CDR2 from the germline V gene are MDHEN and SYDVKM. Trimming took off 10 bases at V and 8 bases at J, with 15 bases between the two ends. The CDR3 region has the DNA TGTGCCACGCGGGGGACATCCGATGAGCAGTTCTTC. Its protein product is CATRGTSDEQFF.